Below are 29 T cell receptor beta chains sequenced from a single sample in a study of blood T cell repertoires in COVID-19 (dated by TCRdb to 2020 to 2021). Libraries were constructed by the immunoSEQ multiplex PCR assay. TCRdb provides this immuneACCESS table in a form limited to in-frame rearrangements. Some clones are lacking; in checked studies, under half of them reflect an unresolved V gene, and why the rest are absent is not known. The sample data list over 250,000 clones, and over 80% of these were observed just once. In total, the top ten clones hold just under 6.5% of the sample. The material sequenced was peripheral blood. These receptor sequences come from a woman aged 45-60 years with COVID-19, enrolled during active disease.

This clone appeared a single time. V and J are TRBV7-9 and TRBJ1-1; 7 bases are shared with TRBD1. The CDR3 covers 13 residues. J was trimmed by 6 bases and V by 5 bases; bases with no gene match: 6. Germline loops: CDR1 SEHNR, CDR2 FQNEAQ (reference sequence). DNA for the CDR3: TGTGCCAGCAGCCCCACAGGGGACGCTGAAGCTTTCTTT. The encoded protein is CASSPTGDAEAFF.

The V and J genes are TRBV24-1 and TRBJ1-2, with a tentative D call TRBD1 (5 bases). The CDR3 totals 13 residues. CDR1 is KGHDR and CDR2 is SFDVKD in the germline V gene. Trimming took off 3 bases at V and 6 bases at J, with 10 bases between the two ends. The CDR3 DNA sequence: TGTGCCACCAGTGATCCGGGACTGAATGGCTACACCTTC. It codes for CATSDPGLNGYTF.

The chain links TRBV5-6 to TRBJ1-1, with unresolved D. Looked up from germline, CDR1 is SGHDT and CDR2 is YYEEEE. The V end lost 2 bases, the J end lost 1 base, and 6 bases lay between the germline ends. The CDR3 sequence is 13 residues long. CDR3 DNA sequence: TGTGCCAGCAGCTTACTAGGGAACACTGAAGCTTTCTTT. Protein: CASSLLGNTEAFF.

DNA of the CDR3: TGTGCCACCAGTCCATCGGGACAGGGGGCGGTGAGGTATGGCTACACCTTC. It codes for CATSPSGQGAVRYGYTF. This sequence joins TRBV24-1 and TRBJ1-2; 12 bases agree with TRBD1. The CDR3 has 17 amino acids. V shed 6 bases, J shed 5 bases, and the junction held 12 bases outside the gene matches. Germline CDR1 and CDR2: KGHDR and SFDVKD.

The chain carries TRBV4-2 and TRBJ2-3; the match to TRBD2 covers 16 bases. CDR1 and CDR2 from the germline V gene are LGHNA and YNFKEQ. Trimming cost V 3 bases and J 7 bases; bases outside gene matches: 7. CDR3 length: 17 residues. This chain's CDR3 is CASSHYGTSGGGNTQYF. Written as DNA, the CDR3 is TGTGCCAGCAGCCACTACGGGACTAGCGGGGGGGGGAATACGCAGTATTTT.

The J gene is TRBJ2-5, the V gene TRBV4-1, with TRBD1 as a possible D gene (6 bases). CDR1 MGHRA and CDR2 YSYEKL come from the germline V gene. This CDR3 has 16 residues. The V end was cut by 0 bases, the J end by 5 bases, with 16 bases between. CDR3 residues: CASSQDKRGGHETQYF. For the CDR3, the DNA is TGCGCCAGCAGCCAAGATAAGCGTGGGGGCCACGAGACCCAGTACTTC.

This rearrangement joins TRBV19 to TRBJ2-7, with TRBD2 identical over 14 bases. The J segment lost 3 bases and the V segment lost 8 bases, leaving 12 bases of the junction unmatched. CDR3 length: 17 residues. In germline, CDR1 is LNHDA, CDR2 SQIVND (reference sequence). Here the CDR3 DNA reads TGTGCCAGTGCATGGGGACTAGCGGGAGATGGGGGCTACGAGCAGTACTTC. Its translation: CASAWGLAGDGGYEQYF.

The gene calls are TRBV28 and TRBJ1-2, with TRBD1 as a possible D gene (6 bases). Trimming cost V 8 bases and J 2 bases, with 6 bases left between them. The CDR3 extends over 11 amino acids. The germline CDR1 and CDR2 sequences are MDHEN and SYDVKM. The CDR3 nucleotides are TGTGCCAGCGGACAGAACTATGGCTACACCTTC. Protein product: CASGQNYGYTF.

The chain uses TRBV19 and TRBJ1-1; D possibly corresponds to TRBD1 (5 bases). V was clipped by 6 bases and J by 1 base, with 21 bases between them. The CDR3 totals 17 residues. CDR1 and CDR2 (germline): LNHDA, SQIVND (reference sequence). The CDR3 DNA reads TGTGCCAGTAGACCACTACCGGGGGGGGTCGAGAACACTGAAGCTTTCTTT. Translation: CASRPLPGGVENTEAFF. The full variable domain, rest sourced from reference TRBV19 and TRBJ1-1, is DGGITQSPKYLFRKEGQNVTLSCEQNLNHDAMYWYRQDPGQGLRLIYYSQIVNDFQKGDIAEGYSVSREKKESFPLTVTSAQKNPTAFYLCASRPLPGGVENTEAFFGQGTRLTVV.

This clone came up once. CDR3 protein: CASSPGTSTYYNEQFF. In DNA, the CDR3 is TGTGCCAGCAGCCCAGGGACTAGCACCTACTACAATGAGCAGTTCTTC. J is TRBJ2-1 and V is TRBV3-1 (or the pseudogene TRBV3-2); 9 positions agree with TRBD2. CDR1 LGHDT and CDR2 YNNKEL come from the germline V gene (reference sequence). The CDR3 loop spans 16 amino acids. Trimming cost V 4 bases and J 3 bases; bases outside gene matches: 7.

This clone occurred once. This chain connects TRBV7-8 to TRBJ2-7; D gene ambiguous. Per germline, CDR1 SGHVS and CDR2 FQNEAQ. Trimming stripped 5 bases from V and 2 bases from J, with 10 bases between. CDR3 size: 13 residues. CDR3 sequence reads: CASSPVGPYEQYF. CDR3 nucleotides: TGTGCCAGCAGCCCTGTGGGCCCCTACGAGCAGTACTTC.

This rearrangement joins TRBV29-1 to TRBJ2-3, with 12 bases identical to TRBD2. The germline gives CDR1 SQVTM, CDR2 ANQGSEA. CDR3 length equals 14 residues. The V gene end was trimmed by 5 bases and the J gene end by 4 bases; junction bases not matched to a gene: 4. The DNA of the CDR3 is TGCAGCGTTTTTCTAGCGGGAGGGCCAGATACGCAGTATTTT. Protein sequence: CSVFLAGGPDTQYF.

The gene calls are TRBV6-2 or TRBV6-3 and TRBJ2-3; D unresolved. The V gene lost 4 bases and the J gene lost 0 bases, with 2 bases spanning the gap. The CDR3 loop spans 12 amino acids. Germline assignment: CDR1 MNHEY and CDR2 SVGEGT. The CDR3 spells CASSSSTDTQYF. The CDR3 bases are TGTGCCAGCAGTTCTAGCACAGATACGCAGTATTTT.

This rearrangement joins TRBV11-2 to TRBJ2-5, with 7 bases fitting TRBD1. After removal of 5 bases from V and 1 base from J, the junction contained 4 bases not matched to a gene. Germline V gives CDR1 SGHAT, CDR2 FQNNGV. This CDR3 spans 14 amino acids. The CDR3 loop is CASSRTGRQETQYF. As DNA, the CDR3 is TGTGCCAGCAGCCGGACAGGTCGCCAAGAGACCCAGTACTTC.

This chain uses TRBV25-1 with TRBJ1-1, with D perhaps matching TRBD1 (5 bases). Germline V CDR1 and CDR2: MGHDK, SYGVNS. Trimming took 6 bases from V and 0 from J, leaving 8 bases between them. The length of the CDR3 is 13 residues. CDR3 nucleotide sequence: TGTGCCAGCAGCTTACAGGTGAACACTGAAGCTTTCTTT. Translated: CASSLQVNTEAFF.

The chain links TRBV7-5 to TRBJ1-5; whether TRBD1, the table's D call, matches the DNA was not checked. TRBV7-5 is designated a pseudogene. This CDR3 spans 16 amino acids. In DNA form, the CDR3 reads TGTGCCAGAAGCTTAGTCGGCAAAAGACAGGATCAGCCCCAGCATTTT. It is translated as CARSLVGKRQDQPQHF.

The V call is TRBV11-2, the J call TRBJ1-3; D is possibly TRBD1 (6 bases). Germline CDR1 and CDR2: SGHAT and FQNNGV. V was pared by 2 bases and J by 4 bases, with 15 bases between. This CDR3 has 16 residues. The DNA for the CDR3 is TGTGCCAGCAGCTTAAAACCAGCAGGGGTCGGAAACACCATATATTTT. Residues: CASSLKPAGVGNTIYF.

The chain links TRBV4-1 to TRBJ2-5; the D gene is possibly TRBD2 (6 bases). Germline values: CDR1 MGHRA, CDR2 YSYEKL. The CDR3 consists of 16 residues. Trimming stripped 3 bases from V and 3 bases from J, with 17 bases between. CDR3 sequence reads: CASSHLRQGLKETQYF. In nucleotides, the CDR3 is TGCGCCAGCAGCCACCTCCGGCAGGGACTTAAAGAGACCCAGTACTTC.

The gene calls are TRBV18 and TRBJ2-1; 10 bases fit TRBD2. This CDR3 is 15 amino acids long. The trim removed 3 bases at V and 7 bases at J, leaving 6 bases unmatched. Germline V gene data show CDR1 as KGHSH and CDR2 as LQKENI. The CDR3 coding sequence is TGTGCCAGCTCACCTGATAGCGGGAGGACGAATGAGCAGTTCTTC. It codes for CASSPDSGRTNEQFF.

The chain carries TRBV13 and TRBJ1-1; D may be TRBD1 (5 bases). V lost 6 bases, J lost 1 base, and 6 bases lay in between. The CDR3 consists of 12 residues. Germline values: CDR1 PRHDT, CDR2 FYEKMQ (reference sequence). CDR3 DNA: TGTGCCAGCAGGGGGGGGAACACTGAAGCTTTCTTT. Residues: CASRGGNTEAFF.

The chain couples TRBV3-1 (or the pseudogene TRBV3-2) to TRBJ2-7; 9 nucleotides line up with TRBD1. V lost 7 bases and J lost 4; bases outside the gene matches: 8. The CDR3 totals 14 residues. The germline CDR1 and CDR2 sequences are LGHDT and YNNKEL (reference sequence). The CDR3 here is CASKRTGEFYEQYF. The CDR3 DNA reads TGTGCCAGCAAGAGGACAGGGGAGTTTTACGAGCAGTACTTC.

This clone was picked up one time. The chain has TRBV20-1 and TRBJ2-7, with 10 bases identical to TRBD2. Per germline, CDR1 DFQATT and CDR2 SNEGSKA (reference sequence). V gave up 3 bases and J gave up 1 base; unmatched junction bases: 6. This CDR3 has 15 amino acids. The CDR3 DNA follows: TGCAGTGCTAGTCACGGGACTAGCGTGTCCTACGAGCAGTACTTC. Its protein is CSASHGTSVSYEQYF.

The V and J genes are TRBV18 and TRBJ1-5, with D uncertain. Germline assignment: CDR1 KGHSH and CDR2 LQKENI. With 5 bases removed from V and 4 bases from J, the gap between germline ends came to 9 bases. The CDR3 contains 13 residues. The DNA for the CDR3 is TGTGCCAGCTCATTCTCCCCTAATCAGCCCCAGCATTTT. Translation: CASSFSPNQPQHF.

This rearrangement joins TRBV27 to TRBJ2-7, with 9 bases lining up with TRBD1. The CDR3 is 13 amino acids. Trimming cost V 6 bases and J 3 bases; bases outside gene matches: 3. Germline-derived CDR1 and CDR2 are MNHEY and SMNVEV (reference sequence). The CDR3 loop is CASSWTGVYEQYF. DNA of the CDR3: TGTGCCAGCAGCTGGACAGGGGTCTACGAGCAGTACTTC.

This clone was recorded once. The rearrangement uses TRBV2 and TRBJ2-7; 9 nucleotides agree with TRBD1. The CDR3 extends over 13 amino acids. The ends lost 6 bases at V and 6 bases at J; junction bases unmatched: 6. Looked up from germline, CDR1 is SNHLY and CDR2 is FYNNEI. Here the CDR3 reads CASRGTGRLEQYF. The CDR3 region has the DNA TGTGCCAGCAGGGGGACAGGGAGGCTCGAGCAGTACTTC.

The rearrangement links TRBV30 to TRBJ1-1; the D is unclear. The germline gives CDR1 GTSNPN, CDR2 SVGIG (reference sequence). Between the trimmed V and J ends, which lost 1 base and 0 bases, there was a span of 6 bases. The CDR3 is 13 residues long. The CDR3 spells CAWSGAVNTEAFF. Written as DNA, the CDR3 is TGTGCCTGGAGTGGGGCCGTGAACACTGAAGCTTTCTTT. Filled out from reference TRBV30 and TRBJ1-1, the complete variable domain reads SQTIHQWPATLVQPVGSPLSLECTVEGTSNPNLYWYRQAAGRGLQLLFYSVGIGQISSEVPQNLSASRPQDRQFILSSKKLLLSDSGFYLCAWSGAVNTEAFFGQGTRLTVV.

The chain couples TRBV19 to TRBJ1-2; no clear D gene. Germline V gene data show CDR1 as LNHDA and CDR2 as SQIVND (reference sequence). CDR3 length: 13 residues. V was pared by 3 bases and J by 8 bases, with 13 bases between. CDR3: CASSIRARNGYTF. The CDR3 DNA sequence: TGTGCCAGTAGTATCCGTGCGAGGAACGGCTACACCTTC.

V and J are TRBV14 and TRBJ2-7, with D maybe TRBD2 (6 bases). The ends were cut back, 4 bases at V and 1 base at J, with 11 bases in the middle. The V gene's germline CDR1 is SGHDN and CDR2 FVKESK. This CDR3 has 14 amino acids. The CDR3 DNA is TGTGCCAGCAGCCGGAGCAGCGGGTCCTACGAGCAGTACTTC. Translated: CASSRSSGSYEQYF.

The chain couples TRBV4-1 to TRBJ1-1; TRBD1 agrees at 7 bases. This CDR3 region has 16 residues. V was pared by 3 bases and J by 0 bases, with 7 bases of the junction left unmatched. CDR1 is MGHRA, CDR2 YSYEKL, per germline. The CDR3, as DNA: TGCGCCAGCAGCCATCGACAGGGTCGGATGAACACTGAAGCTTTCTTT. Residues: CASSHRQGRMNTEAFF.